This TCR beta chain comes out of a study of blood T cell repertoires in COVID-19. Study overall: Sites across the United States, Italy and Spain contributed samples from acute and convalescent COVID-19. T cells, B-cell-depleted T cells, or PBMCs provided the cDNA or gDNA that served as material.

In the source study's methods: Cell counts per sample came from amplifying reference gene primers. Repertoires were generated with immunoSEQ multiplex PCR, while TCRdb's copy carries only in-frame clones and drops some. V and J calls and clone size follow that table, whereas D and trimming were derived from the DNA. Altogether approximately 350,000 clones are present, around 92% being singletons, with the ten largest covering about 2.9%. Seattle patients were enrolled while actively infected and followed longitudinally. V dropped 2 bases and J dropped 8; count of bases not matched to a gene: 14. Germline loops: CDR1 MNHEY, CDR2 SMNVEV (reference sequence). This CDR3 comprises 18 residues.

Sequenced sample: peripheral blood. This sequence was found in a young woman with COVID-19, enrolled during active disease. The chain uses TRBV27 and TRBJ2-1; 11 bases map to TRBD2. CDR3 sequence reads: CASSLRRLAGTQGDEQFF. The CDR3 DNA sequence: TGTGCCAGCAGTTTACGAAGACTAGCGGGGACCCAAGGGGATGAGCAGTTCTTC.